Below are 21 T cell receptor beta chains sequenced from a single sample in a study of T cell responses to AZD1222 COVID-19 vaccine. Profiling relied on immunoSEQ multiplex PCR, and the TCRdb table lists in-frame clones only, not all of them. The data hold approximately 150,000 clones, with around 90% observed a single time. The starting material was peripheral blood, obtained 28 days after the second AZD1222 dose. These receptors came from an adult who received the AZD1222 COVID-19 vaccine.

V gene TRBV23-1 combines with J gene TRBJ1-1; tentatively, D is TRBD1 (5 bases). TRBV23-1 is an ORF, with its function uncertain. V lost 11 bases and J 0 bases, leaving 19 bases between the germline ends. The CDR3 has 15 residues. This CDR3 is CALWVGVAMNTEAFF. The CDR3 nucleotides are TGCGCCCTGTGGGTGGGGGTAGCTATGAACACTGAAGCTTTCTTT.

J is TRBJ1-2 and V is TRBV28, with TRBD1 matching over 7 bases. The germline V gene has CDR1 MDHEN and CDR2 SYDVKM. V lost 5 bases to trimming and J lost 8 bases; unmatched junction nucleotides: 23. The CDR3 totals 18 residues. CDR3 nucleotide sequence: TGTGCCAGCAGTCGCCCTGGACAGGCGTCACTCCGCCACGACGGCTACACCTTC. Encoded protein: CASSRPGQASLRHDGYTF.

V is TRBV6-2 or TRBV6-3 and J is TRBJ2-7; 7 nucleotides line up with TRBD1. This CDR3 comprises 15 residues. With V trimmed by 6 bases and J by 0 bases, 8 bases remained unmatched. CDR1 and CDR2 from the germline V gene are MNHEY and SVGEGT. The CDR3 spells CASSLRGLSSYEQYF. CDR3 DNA: TGTGCCAGCAGCCTCAGGGGGTTAAGCTCCTACGAGCAGTACTTC.

The chain uses TRBV6-2 or TRBV6-3 and TRBJ2-1, with 12 bases matching TRBD2. J was trimmed by 7 bases and V by 5 bases; bases with no gene match: 12. The germline gives CDR1 MNHEY, CDR2 SVGEGT. There are 17 residues in the CDR3. CDR3 residues: CASSPETSGRFWNEQFF. The CDR3 DNA sequence: TGTGCCAGCAGTCCCGAGACTAGCGGGAGATTTTGGAATGAGCAGTTCTTC.

The chain links TRBV5-1 to TRBJ2-7; D possibly corresponds to TRBD2 (5 bases). The CDR3 length is 13 residues. CDR1 and CDR2 (germline): SGHRS, YFSETQ. Between the trimmed V and J ends, which lost 2 bases and 2 bases, there was a span of 8 bases. The CDR3 loop reads CASSFGETYEQYF. The DNA for the CDR3 is TGCGCCAGCAGCTTCGGGGAGACCTACGAGCAGTACTTC.

The chain joins TRBV30 to TRBJ2-1, with TRBD2 matching over 13 bases. Germline lookup yields CDR1 GTSNPN and CDR2 SVGIG (reference sequence). V shed 5 bases, J shed 2 bases, and the junction held 3 bases outside the gene matches. The CDR3 consists of 15 residues. CDR3 in amino acids: CAWAGTSGTYNEQFF. The CDR3 DNA follows: TGTGCCTGGGCTGGGACTAGCGGGACCTACAATGAGCAGTTCTTC.

V gene TRBV5-1 combines with J gene TRBJ1-4; a possible D gene is TRBD1 (5 bases). Germline V lookup: CDR1 SGHRS, CDR2 YFSETQ. The CDR3 totals 15 residues. V was clipped by 5 bases and J by 5 bases, with 16 bases between them. The DNA of the CDR3 is TGCGCCAGCAGTTTAGCCGGGACCGAGAATGAAAAACTGTTTTTT. Translation gives CASSLAGTENEKLFF.

The V and J genes are TRBV19 and TRBJ1-2; 7 nucleotides align to TRBD1. The CDR3 consists of 14 residues. Germline V gene data show CDR1 as LNHDA and CDR2 as SQIVND (reference sequence). The V segment lost 2 bases and the J segment 5 bases; nucleotides outside the gene matches: 5. The CDR3 loop is CASSITGDLYGYTF. CDR3 bases: TGTGCCAGTAGTATAACAGGGGATCTGTATGGCTACACCTTC.

Within the sample, this clone is medium-sized. This chain links TRBV5-1 with TRBJ2-1; TRBD2 aligns across 12 bases. The V segment lost 0 bases and the J segment 10 bases; nucleotides outside the gene matches: 11. CDR3 length equals 17 residues. Per the germline V gene, CDR1 is SGHRS and CDR2 is YFSETQ. For the CDR3, the DNA is TGCGCCAGCAGCTTGGCCCTAGCGGGAGGGCCAAGTTACGAGCAGTTCTTC. Its protein product is CASSLALAGGPSYEQFF.

The chain has TRBV5-5 and TRBJ2-7, with 7 bases matching TRBD1. Germline V gives CDR1 SGHKS, CDR2 YYEKEE (reference sequence). Trimming at V came to 4 bases and at J to 4 bases, leaving 8 bases not matched to a gene. The CDR3 sequence is 14 residues long. The CDR3 DNA reads as TGTGCCAGCAGCCACGGACAGGTCAGTTACGAGCAGTACTTC. It codes for CASSHGQVSYEQYF.

The V and J genes are TRBV6-5 and TRBJ1-5; TRBD1 matches at 7 bases. V gave up 2 bases and J gave up 4 bases; unmatched junction bases: 2. The CDR3 length is 14 residues. Germline V CDR1 and CDR2: MNHEY, SVGAGI. This CDR3 is CASSYKGANQPQHF. In nucleotides, the CDR3 is TGTGCCAGCAGTTACAAGGGGGCGAATCAGCCCCAGCATTTT.

The chain uses TRBV11-3 and TRBJ2-5, with D perhaps TRBD1 or TRBD2 (5 bases each). V lost 5 bases and J 7 bases, leaving 20 bases between the germline ends. Germline V gene data show CDR1 as SGHNT and CDR2 as YENEEA. The CDR3 is 15 residues long. In DNA, the CDR3 is TGTGCCAGCAGCCCAGTTCAGGGAGTATGGGGGACCCAGTACTTC. It encodes CASSPVQGVWGTQYF.

The gene calls are TRBV19 and TRBJ2-5; 9 bases match TRBD2. CDR1 and CDR2 from the germline V gene are LNHDA and SQIVND (reference sequence). The CDR3 length is 13 residues. V trimming: 8 bases; J trimming: 5 bases; junction bases outside the gene matches: 6. CDR3 sequence: CASRQSGGETQYF. The CDR3 DNA reads as TGTGCCAGTCGGCAGAGCGGGGGGGAGACCCAGTACTTC. The full variable domain, its missing parts supplied by reference TRBV19 and TRBJ2-5, is DGGITQSPKYLFRKEGQNVTLSCEQNLNHDAMYWYRQDPGQGLRLIYYSQIVNDFQKGDIAEGYSVSREKKESFPLTVTSAQKNPTAFYLCASRQSGGETQYFGPGTRLLVL.

V and J are TRBV7-9 and TRBJ1-3; D is undetermined. Trimming stripped 2 bases from V and 2 bases from J, with 7 bases between. Germline-derived CDR1 and CDR2 are SEHNR and FQNEAQ (reference sequence). This CDR3 is built from 14 residues. CDR3 protein: CASSLSAAGNTIYF. CDR3 nucleotides: TGTGCCAGCAGCTTATCGGCGGCTGGAAACACCATATATTTT.

The chain is built from TRBV11-2 and TRBJ2-7; the D is unclear. Trimming pared 5 bases from V and 5 bases from J, leaving 7 bases between. The CDR3 is made up of 11 amino acids. Germline values: CDR1 SGHAT, CDR2 FQNNGV. CDR3 in DNA: TGTGCCAGCAGCCCCAAAAACGAGCAGTACTTC. As protein: CASSPKNEQYF.

The chain links TRBV4-3 to TRBJ1-2; TRBD1 might be the D (5 bases). The CDR3 loop spans 15 amino acids. Germline CDR1 and CDR2: LGHNA and YSLEER. V was pared by 1 base and J by 3 bases, with 12 bases between. In DNA, the CDR3 is TGCGCCAGCAGCCAAGGGCGGGGGGGGTACTATGGCTACACCTTC. Translation: CASSQGRGGYYGYTF.

V gene TRBV21-1 combines with J gene TRBJ2-4; TRBD1 was called by the table and not checked on the DNA. TRBV21-1 is recorded as a pseudogene. The CDR3 extends over 15 amino acids. The CDR3 protein is CASNNSRGSKNIQYF. The CDR3 nucleotides are TGTGCCAGCAACAATTCCAGGGGATCCAAAAACATTCAGTACTTC.

This clone was observed once. V usage is TRBV9 and J usage is TRBJ2-2; TRBD1 or TRBD2 may be the D gene (5 bases each). CDR1 and CDR2 from the germline V gene are SGDLS and YYNGEE. V lost 3 bases, J lost 4 bases, and 19 bases lay in between. The CDR3 is 17 amino acids. CDR3 in amino acids: CASSGARGEGSTGELFF. CDR3 bases: TGTGCCAGCAGCGGAGCGAGGGGAGAGGGCAGCACCGGGGAGCTGTTTTTT.

The V gene is TRBV9, the J gene TRBJ2-1; D is tentatively TRBD1 or TRBD2 (5 bases each). Germline assignment: CDR1 SGDLS and CDR2 YYNGEE. The CDR3 covers 12 residues. The germline V and J ends were trimmed by 5 bases and 4 bases, with 7 bases remaining between them. In nucleotides, the CDR3 is TGTGCCAGCAGAGGGGAGTACAATGAGCAGTTCTTC. It encodes CASRGEYNEQFF.

The chain couples TRBV19 to TRBJ2-1, with 7 nucleotides matching TRBD2. Losses at the gene ends were 5 bases for V and 2 bases for J; bases not matched to a gene: 15. The CDR3 loop spans 18 amino acids. Germline assignment: CDR1 LNHDA and CDR2 SQIVND (reference sequence). CDR3 protein: CASSALSSAGVPYNEQFF. CDR3 nucleotides: TGTGCCAGTAGTGCCTTGAGCAGCGCGGGAGTTCCCTACAATGAGCAGTTCTTC.

This clone was picked up one time. This chain joins TRBV15 and TRBJ2-7; 7 bases are shared with TRBD1. The CDR3 extends over 15 amino acids. The germline V gene encodes CDR1 LNHNV and CDR2 YYDKDF (reference sequence). Trimming took 2 bases from V and 4 from J; bases not matched to a gene: 8. The CDR3 DNA reads as TGTGCCACCAGCAGACAGCGACAGGGTCGGTACGAGCAGTACTTC. Translation: CATSRQRQGRYEQYF. Combining the CDR3 with reference TRBV15 and TRBJ2-7 gives the whole variable domain DAMVIQNPRYQVTQFGKPVTLSCSQTLNHNVMYWYQQKSSQAPKLLFHYYDKDFNNEADTPDNFQSRRPNTSFCFLDIRSPGLGDTAMYLCATSRQRQGRYEQYFGPGTRLTVT.